A selection of T cell receptor beta chains follows, all from one sample in a study of blood T cells in healthy people across ages. TCRdb ran MiXCR on the 5' RACE reads and lists one entry per CDR3 protein. The table records roughly 1.7 million distinct CDR3 sequences, 30% to 40% of them present only once. Specimen: blood. Receptor source: a woman under 40 in good health. Each CDR3 is given with its conserved first and last residue. Each record gives: J gene, clone size, D gene, V gene, CDR3 DNA, CDR3 protein. The D gene is left open where the match is weak. A clone size is listed for some rows: how often the clone was seen (once, few, many), or a class if it is expanded.

>TRBJ2-3|few|TRBD2|TRBV5-1
TGCGCCAGCAGCTTGGCTCTAGCGGGGGCCACAGATACGCAGTATTTT
CASSLALAGATDTQYF
>TRBJ2-5|.|.|TRBV3-1
TGTGCCAGCAGCCCATGGCCGGAGCAGGAGACCCAGTACTTC
CASSPWPEQETQYF
>TRBJ1-2|.|.|TRBV2
TGTGCCAGCAGTGAAGTGGGCGAGGGGGGTGGCTACACCTTC
CASSEVGEGGGYTF
>TRBJ2-5|few|TRBD2|TRBV20-1
TGCAGTGCCATGCCGCGGGGGGGAAGGGAAGAGACCCAGTACTTC
CSAMPRGGREETQYF
>TRBJ1-2|few|.|TRBV5-1
TGCGCCAGCAGCTTCCAATCGGGGGGGCTCTCTGGCTACACCTTC
CASSFQSGGLSGYTF
>TRBJ2-3|.|.|TRBV20-1
TGCAGTGCCTCGGGGTTCCCCGCAGATGCGCAGTATTTT
CSASGFPADAQYF
>TRBJ2-5|few|TRBD2|TRBV12-3/TRBV12-4
TGTGCCAGCAGTGTGGAGCGGGGGCTAAAAGAGACCCAGTACTTC
CASSVERGLKETQYF
>TRBJ2-3|many|.|TRBV10-3
TGTGCCATCAGTGCGAGACTACCTAGCACAGATACGCAGTATTTT
CAISARLPSTDTQYF
>TRBJ2-7|few|TRBD2|TRBV20-1
TGCAGTGCCGCGTCTAGCGGGGGCCACGAGCAGTACTTC
CSAASSGGHEQYF
>TRBJ1-6|few|.|TRBV28
TGTGCCAGCAGTTTTATGGATATTAATGTCTGGTATAATTCACCCCTCCACTTT
CASSFMDINVWYNSPLHF
>TRBJ1-2|few|TRBD1|TRBV6-2/TRBV6-3
TGTGCCAGCAGTCAAAGTCTCCTGGACAGGGACTATGGCTACACCTTC
CASSQSLLDRDYGYTF
>TRBJ2-5|.|TRBD2|TRBV10-3
TGTGCCATCAGCCCTGTAGCGGGGGGGCTAGAAGAGACCCAGTACTTC
CAISPVAGGLEETQYF
>TRBJ2-7|.|.|TRBV15
TGTGCCACCAGCAGAGACCAACTCCTTTACGAGCAGTACTTC
CATSRDQLLYEQYF
>TRBJ2-5|.|TRBD2|TRBV5-6
TGTGCCAGCAGCTCCTCCCTAGCGGGAGTTCTCCAAGAGACCCAGTACTTC
CASSSSLAGVLQETQYF
>TRBJ1-1|few|.|TRBV7-9
TGTGCCAGCAGCTCATCCTTGTGGGATGAAGCTTTCTTT
CASSSSLWDEAFF
>TRBJ2-1|few|TRBD2|TRBV15
TGTGCCACCAGCAGTCTAGCGGGAGTAGGGGAGCAGTTCTTC
CATSSLAGVGEQFF
>TRBJ1-1|.|.|TRBV12-3/TRBV12-4
TGTGCCAGCAGTCTGGGTGATGCTGAAGCTTTCTTT
CASSLGDAEAFF
>TRBJ2-6|.|.|TRBV20-1
TGCAGTGCTAGAGCCGGGACGGGAGCCTCTGGGGCCAACGTCCTGACTTTC
CSARAGTGASGANVLTF
>TRBJ2-3|.|TRBD2|TRBV27
TGTGCCAGCAGTCTAGCGGGAGGACCCACGCATACGCAGTATTTT
CASSLAGGPTHTQYF
>TRBJ1-4|.|.|TRBV5-1
TGCGCCAGCAGCTTGGAGGCTCAGGGTATTGAAAAACTGTTTTTT
CASSLEAQGIEKLFF
>TRBJ2-7|.|.|TRBV5-1
TGCGCCAGCAGCTTTCGGGACAACCTTTCCTACGAGCAGTACTTC
CASSFRDNLSYEQYF
>TRBJ2-5|.|.|TRBV30
TGTGCCTTGTCGGGGAGAGAGACCCAGTACTTC
CALSGRETQYF
>TRBJ2-7|.|.|TRBV24-1
TGTGCCACCAGTGATAACACAGGGCACTACGAGCAGTACTTC
CATSDNTGHYEQYF
>TRBJ2-5|.|TRBD1|TRBV5-1
TGCGCCAGCAGCCCAATGTCCGGGACAGGGAGAGGAGAGACCCAGTACTTC
CASSPMSGTGRGETQYF
>TRBJ2-3|.|TRBD2|TRBV7-9
TGTGCCAGCAGCCTCGGACTAGGTATGACAGATACGCAGTATTTT
CASSLGLGMTDTQYF
>TRBJ1-1|few|.|TRBV25-1
TGTGCCAGCGGGGTGATGAACACTGAAGCTTTCTTT
CASGVMNTEAFF
>TRBJ2-7|.|.|TRBV20-1
TGCAGTGCTAGAACACAGGGGAGGAAGATAGGCTACGAGCAGTACTTC
CSARTQGRKIGYEQYF
>TRBJ2-3|.|.|TRBV9
TGTGCCAGCAGCGTAGTGCCGGGGGAAGATACGCAGTATTTT
CASSVVPGEDTQYF
>TRBJ2-5|.|.|TRBV11-1
TGTGCCAGCAGCTTTTCCAGAGATAGCCAGTACTTC
CASSFSRDSQYF
>TRBJ2-1|.|TRBD1|TRBV9
TGTGCCAGCAGCGAGGGGGCTGGTCGGCACAATGAGCAGTTCTTC
CASSEGAGRHNEQFF
>TRBJ1-3|.|TRBD1|TRBV11-1
TGTGCCAGCAGCTTATACCTCGGGACAGGGGGCGGAAACACCATATATTTT
CASSLYLGTGGGNTIYF
>TRBJ1-5|.|TRBD1|TRBV12-3/TRBV12-4
TGTGCCAGCAGTTGGGACAGGGTTGATCAGCCCCAGCATTTT
CASSWDRVDQPQHF